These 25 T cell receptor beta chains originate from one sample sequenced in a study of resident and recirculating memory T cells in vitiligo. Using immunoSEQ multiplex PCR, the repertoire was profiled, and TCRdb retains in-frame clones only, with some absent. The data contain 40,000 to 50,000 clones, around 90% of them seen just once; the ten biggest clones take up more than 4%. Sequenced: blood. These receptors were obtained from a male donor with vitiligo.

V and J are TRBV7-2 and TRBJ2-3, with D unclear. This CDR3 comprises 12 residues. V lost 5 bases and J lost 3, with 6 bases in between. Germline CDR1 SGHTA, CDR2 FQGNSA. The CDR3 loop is CASSLLTDTQYF. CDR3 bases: TGTGCCAGCAGCCTCCTAACAGATACGCAGTATTTT.

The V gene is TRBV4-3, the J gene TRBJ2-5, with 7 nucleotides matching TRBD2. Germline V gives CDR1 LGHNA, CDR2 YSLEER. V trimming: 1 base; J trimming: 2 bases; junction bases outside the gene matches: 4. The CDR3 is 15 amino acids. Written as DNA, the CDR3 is TGCGCCAGCAGCCAAGGGGGGGGAGGGCAAGAGACCCAGTACTTC. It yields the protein CASSQGGGGQETQYF.

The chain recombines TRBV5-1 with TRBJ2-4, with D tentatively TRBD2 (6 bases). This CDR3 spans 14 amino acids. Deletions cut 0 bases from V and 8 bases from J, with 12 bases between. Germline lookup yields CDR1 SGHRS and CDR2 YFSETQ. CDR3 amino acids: CASSLGPGLDIQYF. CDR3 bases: TGCGCCAGCAGCTTGGGTCCGGGACTCGACATTCAGTACTTC.

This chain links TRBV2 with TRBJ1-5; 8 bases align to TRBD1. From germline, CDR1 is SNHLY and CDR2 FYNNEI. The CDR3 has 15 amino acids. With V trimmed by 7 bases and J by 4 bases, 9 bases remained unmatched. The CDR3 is CASTQGQGVNQPQHF. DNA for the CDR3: TGTGCCAGCACCCAAGGACAGGGAGTGAATCAGCCCCAGCATTTT.

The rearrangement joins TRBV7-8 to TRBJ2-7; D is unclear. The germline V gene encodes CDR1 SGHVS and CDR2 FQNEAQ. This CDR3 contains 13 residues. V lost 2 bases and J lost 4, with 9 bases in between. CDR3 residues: CASSLRPEYEQYF. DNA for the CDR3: TGTGCCAGCAGCTTACGCCCCGAGTACGAGCAGTACTTC. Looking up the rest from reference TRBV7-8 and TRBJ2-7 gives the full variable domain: GAGVSQSPRYKVAKRGQDVALRCDPISGHVSLFWYQQALGQGPEFLTYFQNEAQLDKSGLPSDRFFAERPEGSVSTLKIQRTQQEDSAVYLCASSLRPEYEQYFGPGTRLTVT.

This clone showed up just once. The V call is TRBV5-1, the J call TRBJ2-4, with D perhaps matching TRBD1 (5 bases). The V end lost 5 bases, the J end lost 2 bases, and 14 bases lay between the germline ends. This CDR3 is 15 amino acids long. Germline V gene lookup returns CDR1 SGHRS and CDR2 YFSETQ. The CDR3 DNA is TGCGCCAGCAGTCCAGGGCCGGGTTCCAAAAACATTCAGTACTTC. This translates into CASSPGPGSKNIQYF.

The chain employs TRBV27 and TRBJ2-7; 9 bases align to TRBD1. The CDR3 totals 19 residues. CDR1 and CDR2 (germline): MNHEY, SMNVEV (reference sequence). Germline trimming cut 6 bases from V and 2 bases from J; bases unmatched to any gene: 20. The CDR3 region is CASSRFGTGSSANTYEQYF. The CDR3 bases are TGTGCCAGCAGCCGATTCGGGACAGGGTCCTCTGCCAATACCTACGAGCAGTACTTC.

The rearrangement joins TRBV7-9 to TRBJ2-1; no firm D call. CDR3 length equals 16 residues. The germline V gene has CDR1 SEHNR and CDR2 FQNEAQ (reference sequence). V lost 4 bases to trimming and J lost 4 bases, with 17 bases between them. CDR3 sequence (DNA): TGTGCCAGCAGCTGGATAAGCTTTCAGGCTTACAATGAGCAGTTCTTC. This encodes CASSWISFQAYNEQFF.

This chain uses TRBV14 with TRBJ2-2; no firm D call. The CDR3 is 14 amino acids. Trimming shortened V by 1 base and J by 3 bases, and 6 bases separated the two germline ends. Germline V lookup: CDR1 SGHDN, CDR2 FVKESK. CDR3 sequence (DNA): TGTGCCAGCAGCCAAGTTGTAGACACCGGGGAGCTGTTTTTT. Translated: CASSQVVDTGELFF.

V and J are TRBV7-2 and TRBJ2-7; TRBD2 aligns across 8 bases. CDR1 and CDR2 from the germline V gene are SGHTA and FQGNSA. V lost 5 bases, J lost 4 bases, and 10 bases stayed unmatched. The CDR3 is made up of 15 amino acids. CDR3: CASSPTGSGGYEQYF. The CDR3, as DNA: TGTGCCAGCAGCCCTACCGGCAGCGGGGGTTACGAGCAGTACTTC.

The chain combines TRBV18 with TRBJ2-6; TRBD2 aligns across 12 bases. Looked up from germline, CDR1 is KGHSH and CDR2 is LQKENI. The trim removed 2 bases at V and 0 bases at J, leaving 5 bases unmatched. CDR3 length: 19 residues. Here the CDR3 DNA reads TGTGCCAGCTCACCATTACTAGCGGGGGGCCGCTCTGGGGCCAACGTCCTGACTTTC. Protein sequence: CASSPLLAGGRSGANVLTF. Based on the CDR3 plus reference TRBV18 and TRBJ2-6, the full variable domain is NAGVMQNPRHLVRRRGQEARLRCSPMKGHSHVYWYRQLPEEGLKFMVYLQKENIIDESGMPKERFSAEFPKEGPSILRIQQVVRGDSAAYFCASSPLLAGGRSGANVLTFGAGSRLTVL.

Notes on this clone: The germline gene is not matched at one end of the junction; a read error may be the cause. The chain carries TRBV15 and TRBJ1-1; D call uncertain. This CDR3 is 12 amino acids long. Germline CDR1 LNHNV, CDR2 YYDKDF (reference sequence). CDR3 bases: TGTGCCACCGGCAGAGATTGGGAGGAAGCTTTCTTT. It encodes CATGRDWEEAFF.

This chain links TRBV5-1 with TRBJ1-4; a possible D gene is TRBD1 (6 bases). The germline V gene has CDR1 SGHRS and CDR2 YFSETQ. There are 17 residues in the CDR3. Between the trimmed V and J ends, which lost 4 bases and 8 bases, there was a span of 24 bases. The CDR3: CASSLGRAGARSEKLFF. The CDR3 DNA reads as TGCGCCAGCAGCCTTGGGCGGGCGGGGGCGCGCAGCGAAAAACTGTTTTTT.

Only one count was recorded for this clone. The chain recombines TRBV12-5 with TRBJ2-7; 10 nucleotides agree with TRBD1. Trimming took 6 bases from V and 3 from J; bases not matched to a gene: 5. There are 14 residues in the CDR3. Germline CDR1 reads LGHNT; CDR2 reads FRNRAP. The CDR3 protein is CASGRTGGSYEQYF. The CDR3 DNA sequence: TGTGCTAGTGGGCGGACAGGGGGGAGCTACGAGCAGTACTTC.

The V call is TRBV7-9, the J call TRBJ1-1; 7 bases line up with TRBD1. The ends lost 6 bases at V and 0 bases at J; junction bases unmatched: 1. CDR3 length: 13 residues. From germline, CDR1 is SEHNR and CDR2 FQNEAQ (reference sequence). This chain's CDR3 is CASRTGLNTEAFF. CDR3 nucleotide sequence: TGTGCCAGCAGGACAGGGTTGAACACTGAAGCTTTCTTT.

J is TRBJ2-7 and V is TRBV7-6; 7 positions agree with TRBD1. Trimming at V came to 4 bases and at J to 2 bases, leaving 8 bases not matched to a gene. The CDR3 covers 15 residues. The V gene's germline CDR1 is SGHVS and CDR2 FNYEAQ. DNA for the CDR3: TGTGCCAGCAGCTCCTCGGGGACAGAGACCTACGAGCAGTACTTC. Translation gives CASSSSGTETYEQYF.

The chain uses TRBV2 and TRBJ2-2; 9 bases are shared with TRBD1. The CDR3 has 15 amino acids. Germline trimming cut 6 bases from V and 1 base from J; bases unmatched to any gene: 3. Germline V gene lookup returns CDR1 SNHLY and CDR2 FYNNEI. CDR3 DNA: TGTGCCAGCAGGCCGGACAGGGGGAACACCGGGGAGCTGTTTTTT. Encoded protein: CASRPDRGNTGELFF.

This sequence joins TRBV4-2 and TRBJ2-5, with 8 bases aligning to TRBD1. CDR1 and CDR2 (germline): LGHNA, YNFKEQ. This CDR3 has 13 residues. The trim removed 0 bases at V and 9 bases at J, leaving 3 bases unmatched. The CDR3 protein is CASSQEGTGSQYF. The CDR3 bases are TGTGCCAGCAGCCAAGAGGGGACAGGTTCCCAGTACTTC.

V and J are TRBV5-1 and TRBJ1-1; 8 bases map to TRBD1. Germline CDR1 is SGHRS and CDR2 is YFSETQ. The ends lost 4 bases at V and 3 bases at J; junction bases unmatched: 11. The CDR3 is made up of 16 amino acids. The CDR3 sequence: CASSLQLTGADTEAFF. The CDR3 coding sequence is TGCGCCAGCAGCCTCCAATTGACAGGGGCGGACACTGAAGCTTTCTTT. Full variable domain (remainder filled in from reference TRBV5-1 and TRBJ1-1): KAGVTQTPRYLIKTRGQQVTLSCSPISGHRSVSWYQQTPGQGLQFLFEYFSETQRNKGNFPGRFSGRQFSNSRSEMNVSTLELGDSALYLCASSLQLTGADTEAFFGQGTRLTVV.

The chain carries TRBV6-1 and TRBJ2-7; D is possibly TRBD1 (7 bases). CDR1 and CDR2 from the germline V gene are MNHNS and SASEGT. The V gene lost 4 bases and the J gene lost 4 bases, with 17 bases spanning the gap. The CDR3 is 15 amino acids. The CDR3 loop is CASSARGAGVYEQYF. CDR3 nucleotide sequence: TGTGCCAGCAGTGCCAGGGGGGCCGGCGTATACGAGCAGTACTTC.

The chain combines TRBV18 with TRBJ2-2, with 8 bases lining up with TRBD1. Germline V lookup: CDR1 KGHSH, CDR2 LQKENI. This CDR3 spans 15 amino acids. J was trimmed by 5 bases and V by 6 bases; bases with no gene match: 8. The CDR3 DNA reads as TGTGCCAGCTCCCCCCGGACAGGGTTGACCGGGGAGCTGTTTTTT. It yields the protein CASSPRTGLTGELFF.

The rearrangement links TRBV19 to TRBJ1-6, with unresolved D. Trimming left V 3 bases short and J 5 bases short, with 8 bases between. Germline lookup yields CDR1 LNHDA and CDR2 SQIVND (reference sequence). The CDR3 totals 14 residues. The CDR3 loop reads CASSIDGHNSPLHF. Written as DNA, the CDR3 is TGTGCCAGTAGTATCGATGGCCATAATTCACCCCTCCACTTT.

CDR3 bases: TGCGCCAGCAGCTTGGCCCCCGGGGGGGAGAACATTCAGTACTTC. This translates into CASSLAPGGENIQYF. The J gene is TRBJ2-4, the V gene TRBV5-1; TRBD2 agrees at 8 bases. The J segment lost 7 bases and the V segment lost 0 bases, leaving 6 bases of the junction unmatched. Germline V gene data show CDR1 as SGHRS and CDR2 as YFSETQ. The CDR3 extends over 15 amino acids.

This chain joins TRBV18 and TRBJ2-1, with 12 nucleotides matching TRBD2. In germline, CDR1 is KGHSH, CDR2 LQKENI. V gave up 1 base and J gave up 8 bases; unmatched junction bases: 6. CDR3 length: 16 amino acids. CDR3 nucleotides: TGTGCCAGCTCACCACTGGGCCTAGCGGGGGGGGATGAGCAGTTCTTC. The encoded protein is CASSPLGLAGGDEQFF.

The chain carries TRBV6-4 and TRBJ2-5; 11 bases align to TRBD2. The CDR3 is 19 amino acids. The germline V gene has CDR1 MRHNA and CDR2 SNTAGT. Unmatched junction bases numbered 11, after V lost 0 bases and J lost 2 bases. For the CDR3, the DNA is TGTGCCAGCAGTGACTCGGTGATAGCGGGGGGGCTAAGACAAGAGACCCAGTACTTC. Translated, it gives CASSDSVIAGGLRQETQYF.